The T cell receptor (beta chain) under discussion was sequenced for a study of Tregs in tolerant kidney transplant recipients. Germline trimming cut 1 base from V and 1 base from J; bases unmatched to any gene: 2. Germline lookup yields CDR1 MGHRA and CDR2 YSYEKL. This CDR3 comprises 18 residues. The protocol was immunoSEQ multiplex PCR, while the TCRdb copy is restricted to in-frame clones and leaves out a portion. This sample has more than 60,000 clones, with around nine tenths found just once. The sample was CD4+ T cells from blood, taken before the transplant. This TCR was sampled from a human donor who received a combined kidney and bone marrow transplant. This chain connects TRBV4-1 to TRBJ2-1, with TRBD2 matching over 15 bases. In nucleotides, the CDR3 is TGCGCCAGCAGCCAAGGGACTAGCGGGAGGGTGTCCTACAATGAGCAGTTCTTC. Amino acids: CASSQGTSGRVSYNEQFF.